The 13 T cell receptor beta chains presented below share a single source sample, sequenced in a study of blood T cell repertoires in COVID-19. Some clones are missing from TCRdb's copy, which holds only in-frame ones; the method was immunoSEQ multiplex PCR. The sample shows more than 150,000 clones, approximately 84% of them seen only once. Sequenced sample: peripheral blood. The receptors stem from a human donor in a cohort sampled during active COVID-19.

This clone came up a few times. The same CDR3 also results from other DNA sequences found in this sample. CDR3 in DNA: TGCGCCAGCAGCTTGGGACAGGGGGAGGCTTTCTTT. It translates to CASSLGQGEAFF. This rearrangement joins TRBV5-1 to TRBJ1-1, with 9 bases fitting TRBD1. The CDR3 is 12 residues long. V gave up 0 bases and J gave up 11 bases; unmatched junction bases: 2. In germline, CDR1 is SGHRS, CDR2 YFSETQ.

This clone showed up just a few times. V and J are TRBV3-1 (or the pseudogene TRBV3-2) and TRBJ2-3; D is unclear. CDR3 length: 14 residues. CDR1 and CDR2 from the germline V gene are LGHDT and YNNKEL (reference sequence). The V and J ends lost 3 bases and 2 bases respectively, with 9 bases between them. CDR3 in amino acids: CASSQRLDTDTQYF. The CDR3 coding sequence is TGTGCCAGCAGCCAGAGGCTAGACACAGATACGCAGTATTTT.

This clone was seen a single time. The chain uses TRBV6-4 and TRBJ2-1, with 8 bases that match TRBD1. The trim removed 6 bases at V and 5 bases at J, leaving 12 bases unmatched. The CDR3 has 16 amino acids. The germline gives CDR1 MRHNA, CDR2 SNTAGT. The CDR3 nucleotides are TGTGCCAGCAGCATCAATCACAGGGGGGCAAACAATGAGCAGTTCTTC. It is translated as CASSINHRGANNEQFF.

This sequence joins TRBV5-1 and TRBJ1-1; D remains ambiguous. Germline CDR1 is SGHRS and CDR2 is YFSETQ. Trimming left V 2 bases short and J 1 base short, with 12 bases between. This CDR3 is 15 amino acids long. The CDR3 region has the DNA TGCGCCAGCAGCTTAACATCTGCAGGGAACACTGAAGCTTTCTTT. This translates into CASSLTSAGNTEAFF.

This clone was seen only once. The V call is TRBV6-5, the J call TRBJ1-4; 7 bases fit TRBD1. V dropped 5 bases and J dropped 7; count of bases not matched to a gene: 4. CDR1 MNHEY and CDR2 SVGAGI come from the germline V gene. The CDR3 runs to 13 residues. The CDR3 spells CASSPGGGEKLFF. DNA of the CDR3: TGTGCCAGCAGTCCAGGGGGTGGTGAAAAACTGTTTTTT.

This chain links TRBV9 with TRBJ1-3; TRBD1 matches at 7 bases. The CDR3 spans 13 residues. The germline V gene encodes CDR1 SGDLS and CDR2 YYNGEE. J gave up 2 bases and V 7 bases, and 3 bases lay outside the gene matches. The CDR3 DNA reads TGTGCCAGCGGAGGGACAGCTGGAAACACCATATATTTT. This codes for CASGGTAGNTIYF.

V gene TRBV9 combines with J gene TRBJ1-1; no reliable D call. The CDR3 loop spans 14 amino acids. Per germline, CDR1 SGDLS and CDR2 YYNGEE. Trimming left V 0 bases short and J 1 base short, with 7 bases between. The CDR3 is CASSVAYGNTEAFF. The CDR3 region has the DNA TGTGCCAGCAGCGTAGCATACGGGAACACTGAAGCTTTCTTT.

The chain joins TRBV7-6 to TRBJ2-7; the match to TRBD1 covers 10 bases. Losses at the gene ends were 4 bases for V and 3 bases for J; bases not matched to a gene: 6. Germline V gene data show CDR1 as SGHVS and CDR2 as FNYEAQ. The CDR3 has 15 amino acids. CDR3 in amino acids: CASSSSDRGIYEQYF. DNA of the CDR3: TGTGCCAGCAGCTCCTCGGACAGGGGGATCTACGAGCAGTACTTC.

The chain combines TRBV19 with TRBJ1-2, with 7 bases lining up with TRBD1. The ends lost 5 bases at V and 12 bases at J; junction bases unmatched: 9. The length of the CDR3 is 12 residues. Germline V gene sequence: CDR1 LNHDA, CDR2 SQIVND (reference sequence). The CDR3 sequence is CASSGRQGQHTF. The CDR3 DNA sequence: TGTGCCAGTAGTGGTAGACAGGGTCAACACACCTTC.

CDR3 residues: CASRGDPQDEQFF. The CDR3, as DNA: TGTGCCAGCAGGGGGGACCCTCAGGATGAGCAGTTCTTC. The chain is built from TRBV19 and TRBJ2-1; possible D gene TRBD1, 7 bases. The CDR3 has 13 amino acids. The V gene's germline CDR1 is LNHDA and CDR2 SQIVND (reference sequence). V lost 9 bases and J 8 bases, leaving 17 bases between the germline ends.

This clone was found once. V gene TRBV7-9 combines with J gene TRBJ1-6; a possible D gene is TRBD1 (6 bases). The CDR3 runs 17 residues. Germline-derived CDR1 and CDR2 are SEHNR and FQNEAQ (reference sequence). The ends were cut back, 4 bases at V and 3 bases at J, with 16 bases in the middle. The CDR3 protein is CASSWASPGHYNSPLHF. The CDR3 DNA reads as TGTGCCAGCAGCTGGGCGTCACCGGGACACTATAATTCACCCCTCCACTTT. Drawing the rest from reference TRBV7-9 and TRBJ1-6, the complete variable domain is DTGVSQNPRHKITKRGQNVTFRCDPISEHNRLYWYRQTLGQGPEFLTYFQNEAQLEKSRLLSDRFSAERPKGSFSTLEIQRTEQGDSAMYLCASSWASPGHYNSPLHFGNGTRLTVT.

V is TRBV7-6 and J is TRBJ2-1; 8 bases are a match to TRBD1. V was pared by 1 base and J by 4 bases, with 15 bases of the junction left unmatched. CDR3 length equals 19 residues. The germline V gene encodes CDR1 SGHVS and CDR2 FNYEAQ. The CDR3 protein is CASSLELTVDRGGYNEQFF. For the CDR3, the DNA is TGTGCCAGCAGCTTAGAGCTGACAGTTGACAGGGGTGGATACAATGAGCAGTTCTTC.

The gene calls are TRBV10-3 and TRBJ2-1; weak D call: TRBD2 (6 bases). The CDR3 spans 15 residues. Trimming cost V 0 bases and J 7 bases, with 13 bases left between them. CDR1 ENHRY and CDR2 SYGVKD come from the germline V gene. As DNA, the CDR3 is TGTGCCATCAGTGAGTCGCGGCAGGGAGGAAATGAGCAGTTCTTC. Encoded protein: CAISESRQGGNEQFF.